This TCR beta chain was documented in a study of control samples from healthy donors and cancer patients. Libraries were prepared by immunoSEQ multiplex PCR; TCRdb keeps only in-frame clonotypes and omits some of them. Of roughly 170,000 clones listed, just under 95% are singletons. Germline loops: CDR1 MDHEN, CDR2 SYDVKM. With 4 bases removed from V and 4 bases from J, the gap between germline ends came to 20 bases. The CDR3 sequence is 16 residues long. Source material: blood. V gene TRBV28 combines with J gene TRBJ2-7, with D perhaps matching TRBD1 or TRBD2 (5 bases each). The receptor was isolated from a young man in good health. CDR3 coding DNA: TGTGCCAGCAGTTCGCCACCGGGACGGCAACAGTACGAGCAGTACTTC. Translating gives CASSSPPGRQQYEQYF. Drawing the rest from reference TRBV28 and TRBJ2-7, the complete variable domain is DVKVTQSSRYLVKRTGEKVFLECVQDMDHENMFWYRQDPGLGLRLIYFSYDVKMKEKGDIPEGYSVSREKKERFSLILESASTNQTSMYLCASSSPPGRQQYEQYFGPGTRLTVT.